This T cell receptor (beta chain) was recorded in a study of blood T cell repertoires in COVID-19. Study-wide background: Collection of acute and convalescent COVID-19 samples took place in the United States, Italy and Spain. Sources were T cells, B-cell-depleted T cells, or PBMCs; the material itself was cDNA or gDNA.

Per the original data handling: Reference gene primer amplification gave estimated nucleated cell counts. Method: immunoSEQ multiplex PCR; TCRdb's copy keeps in-frame clones and lacks some. V, J and clone size were drawn from that table, and D and trimming were deduced from the DNA. The data show 120,000 to 150,000 clones, approximately 90% seen once. The CDR3 totals 11 residues. Germline lookup yields CDR1 MNHEY and CDR2 SVGAGI. Sequencing was done on a sample of peripheral blood. The sequence came from a human donor with COVID-19, enrolled during active disease. The donor label of this sample is uncertain. This chain joins TRBV6-5 and TRBJ2-2, with a weak D call TRBD2 (7 bases). The CDR3 region is CATGGPGELFF. CDR3 DNA sequence: TGTGCAACCGGGGGGCCCGGGGAGCTGTTTTTT.